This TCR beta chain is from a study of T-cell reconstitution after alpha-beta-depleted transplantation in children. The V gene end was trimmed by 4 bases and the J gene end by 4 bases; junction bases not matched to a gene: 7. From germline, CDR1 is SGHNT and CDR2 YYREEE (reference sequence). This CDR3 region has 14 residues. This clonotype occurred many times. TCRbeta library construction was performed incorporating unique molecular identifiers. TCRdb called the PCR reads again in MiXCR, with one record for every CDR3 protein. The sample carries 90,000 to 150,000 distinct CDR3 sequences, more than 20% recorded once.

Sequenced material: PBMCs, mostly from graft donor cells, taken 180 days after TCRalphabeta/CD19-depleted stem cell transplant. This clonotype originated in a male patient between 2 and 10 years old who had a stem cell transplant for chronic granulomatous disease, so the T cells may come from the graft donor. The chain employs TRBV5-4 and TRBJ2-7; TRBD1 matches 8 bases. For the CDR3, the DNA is TGTGCCAGCAGCCATCGGACAGGGACGTACGAGCAGTACTTC. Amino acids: CASSHRTGTYEQYF.